These 27 T cell receptor beta chains share one sample of origin, sequenced in a study of control samples from healthy donors and cancer patients. The repertoire was sequenced with immunoSEQ multiplex PCR; TCRdb's copy has only in-frame clones and lacks some. Of fewer than 60,000 clones listed, roughly 96% are singletons. Sequenced material: blood. The receptors here all came from a man aged 25-40 years in good health.

The chain has TRBV5-5 and TRBJ2-3; 10 nucleotides agree with TRBD2. CDR3 size: 15 residues. Germline V gene sequence: CDR1 SGHKS, CDR2 YYEKEE (reference sequence). The ends lost 0 bases at V and 3 bases at J; junction bases unmatched: 1. CDR3 bases: TGTGCCAGCAGCTTGGCTAGCGGGAGAACAGATACGCAGTATTTT. Protein: CASSLASGRTDTQYF. The whole variable domain, remainder taken from reference TRBV5-5 and TRBJ2-3, is DAGVTQSPTHLIKTRGQQVTLRCSPISGHKSVSWYQQVLGQGPQFIFQYYEKEERGRGNFPDRFSARQFPNYSSELNVNALLLGDSALYLCASSLASGRTDTQYFGPGTRLTVL.

In the case of this clone: Other nucleotide sequences from this sample produce the same CDR3. CDR3 nucleotides: TGTGCCAGTAGTCCGACAGTGAACACCGGGGAGCTGTTTTTT. Translated: CASSPTVNTGELFF. The gene calls are TRBV19 and TRBJ2-2; tentative D call: TRBD1 (5 bases). The V end lost 5 bases, the J end lost 1 base, and 8 bases lay between the germline ends. Looked up from germline, CDR1 is LNHDA and CDR2 is SQIVND (reference sequence). The length of the CDR3 is 14 residues. Variable domain in full (rest from reference TRBV19 and TRBJ2-2): DGGITQSPKYLFRKEGQNVTLSCEQNLNHDAMYWYRQDPGQGLRLIYYSQIVNDFQKGDIAEGYSVSREKKESFPLTVTSAQKNPTAFYLCASSPTVNTGELFFGEGSRLTVL.

This clone was counted once. J is TRBJ1-2 and V is TRBV28; D perhaps matches TRBD1 (6 bases). The germline gives CDR1 MDHEN, CDR2 SYDVKM. The CDR3 contains 14 residues. Trimming pared 4 bases from V and 6 bases from J, leaving 15 bases between. CDR3: CASSSLRPGDGYTF. CDR3 nucleotides: TGTGCCAGCAGTTCACTCCGGCCAGGGGATGGCTACACCTTC.

V gene TRBV5-5 combines with J gene TRBJ1-1; D call uncertain. The CDR3 length is 11 residues. Trimming took off 0 bases at V and 7 bases at J, with 4 bases between the two ends. CDR1 and CDR2 from the germline V gene are SGHKS and YYEKEE (reference sequence). Here the CDR3 reads CASSLVSEAFF. The CDR3 bases are TGTGCCAGCAGCTTGGTTAGTGAAGCTTTCTTT.

This chain joins TRBV6-2 or TRBV6-3 and TRBJ1-1; TRBD1 is a possible D gene (5 bases). Germline V gene sequence: CDR1 MNHEY, CDR2 SVGEGT. The CDR3 sequence is 17 residues long. V was pared by 0 bases and J by 3 bases, with 17 bases between. CDR3 in amino acids: CASSYSPSDGGHTEAFF. CDR3 DNA: TGTGCCAGCAGTTACTCGCCATCAGATGGGGGTCACACTGAAGCTTTCTTT.

The rearrangement joins TRBV5-3 to TRBJ2-5; 13 positions match TRBD2. TRBV5-3 is an ORF, with its function uncertain. The CDR3 totals 19 residues. V dropped 3 bases and J dropped 2; count of bases not matched to a gene: 13. CDR3 loop: CARSSRTSGRRWVQETQYF. In DNA, the CDR3 is TGTGCCAGAAGCTCCCGGACTAGCGGGAGAAGATGGGTACAAGAGACCCAGTACTTC.

This clone was seen just once. This chain joins TRBV5-6 and TRBJ1-1, with TRBD1 identical over 7 bases. This CDR3 has 17 amino acids. Trimming at V came to 0 bases and at J to 3 bases, leaving 11 bases not matched to a gene. The germline gives CDR1 SGHDT, CDR2 YYEEEE. CDR3 sequence: CASSLVGQGGEYTEAFF. In DNA form, the CDR3 reads TGTGCCAGCAGCTTGGTCGGGCAGGGGGGTGAGTACACTGAAGCTTTCTTT.

This chain joins TRBV28 and TRBJ2-7, with TRBD1 matching over 10 bases. This CDR3 is built from 14 residues. Unmatched junction bases numbered 6, after V lost 8 bases and J lost 2 bases. Germline-derived CDR1 and CDR2 are MDHEN and SYDVKM. CDR3 DNA: TGTGCCAGCGTTGTGGGGACAGGGGCCTACGAGCAGTACTTC. Translated: CASVVGTGAYEQYF.

The V call is TRBV10-3, the J call TRBJ1-4, with a weak D call TRBD1 (5 bases). Germline lookup yields CDR1 ENHRY and CDR2 SYGVKD. Trimming removed 4 bases at V and 8 bases at J, with 11 bases between. CDR3 length: 13 amino acids. CDR3 residues: CAISAGPREKLFF. The CDR3 region has the DNA TGTGCCATCAGTGCAGGGCCAAGGGAAAAACTGTTTTTT.

This chain connects TRBV6-5 to TRBJ1-1; TRBD1 agrees at 7 bases. Germline values: CDR1 MNHEY, CDR2 SVGAGI. The CDR3 is 13 residues long. The V gene end was trimmed by 6 bases and the J gene end by 3 bases; junction bases not matched to a gene: 4. Written as DNA, the CDR3 is TGTGCCAGCAGACTGGGACAGTACACTGAAGCTTTCTTT. Protein: CASRLGQYTEAFF.

This chain joins TRBV2 and TRBJ2-5, with TRBD2 matching over 12 bases. J lost 5 bases, V lost 4 bases, and 5 bases had no gene match. CDR3 length equals 15 residues. The germline CDR1 and CDR2 sequences are SNHLY and FYNNEI. The CDR3 nucleotides read TGTGCCAGCAGTGTGCTAGCGGGGGGGCGGGAGACCCAGTACTTC. Residues: CASSVLAGGRETQYF.

The chain employs TRBV7-2 and TRBJ2-1, with 11 bases matching TRBD2. From germline, CDR1 is SGHTA and CDR2 FQGNSA. The trim removed 5 bases at V and 4 bases at J, leaving 7 bases unmatched. This CDR3 region has 16 residues. Written as DNA, the CDR3 is TGTGCCAGCAGCACCACCGGGACTAGCGGATACAATGAGCAGTTCTTC. Translating it yields CASSTTGTSGYNEQFF.

The chain is built from TRBV5-8 and TRBJ2-1; 7 nucleotides agree with TRBD2. The V gene's germline CDR1 is SGHTS and CDR2 YDEGEE. Trimming cost V 6 bases and J 1 base; bases outside gene matches: 4. The CDR3 covers 14 residues. The CDR3 sequence is CASTTSVSYNEQFF. For the CDR3, the DNA is TGTGCCAGCACCACTAGCGTATCCTACAATGAGCAGTTCTTC.

This rearrangement joins TRBV7-8 to TRBJ2-2; no firm D call. V lost 5 bases and J lost 4, with 17 bases in between. Germline V gene lookup returns CDR1 SGHVS and CDR2 FQNEAQ. CDR3 length: 16 residues. The CDR3 coding sequence is TGTGCCAGCAGCCTAAATGGAAATTTGGTCACCGGGGAGCTGTTTTTT. Protein: CASSLNGNLVTGELFF.

This clone has a single count. The V and J genes are TRBV28 and TRBJ1-5; no clear D. There are 14 residues in the CDR3. V gave up 3 bases and J gave up 5 bases, with 11 bases separating them. CDR1 MDHEN and CDR2 SYDVKM come from the germline V gene. The CDR3 protein is CASSFSQYYQPQHF. CDR3 bases: TGTGCCAGCAGTTTTTCACAATACTATCAGCCCCAGCATTTT.

The sample holds one count of this clone. J is TRBJ2-2 and V is TRBV4-1, with 10 bases matching TRBD2. Germline values: CDR1 MGHRA, CDR2 YSYEKL. The CDR3 loop spans 17 amino acids. V lost 0 bases to trimming and J lost 5 bases; unmatched junction nucleotides: 6. The CDR3 loop is CASSQEVSSGRTGELFF. As DNA, the CDR3 is TGCGCCAGCAGCCAAGAGGTCAGTAGCGGGAGGACCGGGGAGCTGTTTTTT.

This sequence joins TRBV6-5 and TRBJ2-7, with 8 nucleotides matching TRBD2. Germline V CDR1 and CDR2: MNHEY, SVGAGI. This CDR3 is built from 16 residues. With V trimmed by 6 bases and J by 7 bases, 17 bases remained unmatched. As DNA, the CDR3 is TGTGCCAGCAGCTACCACGGGGGGGGCATTGAGAAAGAGCAGTACTTC. Translating it yields CASSYHGGGIEKEQYF.

Points on this clone: Other DNA variants within this sample encode the same CDR3. The chain is built from TRBV12-3 or TRBV12-4 and TRBJ2-7; D is undetermined. The CDR3 sequence is 11 residues long. Trimming left V 3 bases short and J 3 bases short, with 3 bases between. This CDR3 is CASSLGYEQYF. CDR3 DNA sequence: TGTGCCAGCAGTTTGGGCTACGAGCAGTACTTC.

This chain uses TRBV5-1 with TRBJ1-5; 8 bases agree with TRBD1. This CDR3 spans 15 amino acids. CDR1 SGHRS and CDR2 YFSETQ come from the germline V gene. J was trimmed by 4 bases and V by 1 base; bases with no gene match: 4. The CDR3 loop is CASSLSGGPNQPQHF. CDR3 DNA: TGCGCCAGCAGCTTGTCAGGGGGCCCAAATCAGCCCCAGCATTTT.

J is TRBJ2-7 and V is TRBV6-6; no definite D call. Germline lookup yields CDR1 MNHNY and CDR2 SVGAGI (reference sequence). Trimming took off 0 bases at V and 2 bases at J, with 5 bases between the two ends. The CDR3 covers 13 residues. The CDR3 nucleotides are TGTGCCAGCAGTTACTCCTTTGCCTACGAGCAGTACTTC. Translated, it gives CASSYSFAYEQYF.

V usage is TRBV6-1 and J usage is TRBJ2-7, with a possible D match to TRBD2 (5 bases). Looked up from germline, CDR1 is MNHNS and CDR2 is SASEGT. The CDR3 totals 14 residues. Trimming cost V 3 bases and J 3 bases, with 12 bases left between them. The CDR3, as DNA: TGTGCCAGCAGTGACCGGGGTTCAGACTACGAGCAGTACTTC. Translated, it gives CASSDRGSDYEQYF.

Only one count was recorded for this clone. The chain recombines TRBV4-1 with TRBJ1-1; no reliable D call. The CDR3 totals 13 residues. Germline V gene data show CDR1 as MGHRA and CDR2 as YSYEKL. V gave up 4 bases and J gave up 4 bases, with 10 bases separating them. The CDR3 DNA sequence: TGCGCCAGCAGCCTTGGACGGGGCACTGAAGCTTTCTTT. Its protein product is CASSLGRGTEAFF.

The chain couples TRBV28 to TRBJ2-3; 13 bases align to TRBD2. The germline gives CDR1 MDHEN, CDR2 SYDVKM. Germline trimming cut 0 bases from V and 4 bases from J; bases unmatched to any gene: 10. CDR3 size: 19 residues. The CDR3 bases are TGTGCCAGCAGTTTATGGGGGGGGACTAGCGGGATAATGTCAGATACGCAGTATTTT. This sequence encodes CASSLWGGTSGIMSDTQYF.

This rearrangement joins TRBV9 to TRBJ1-5; D gene ambiguous. The CDR3 has 15 amino acids. From germline, CDR1 is SGDLS and CDR2 YYNGEE. Trimming left V 0 bases short and J 3 bases short, with 10 bases between. The chain's CDR3 is CASSVDGLINQPQHF. In DNA, the CDR3 is TGTGCCAGCAGCGTAGATGGGCTGATCAATCAGCCCCAGCATTTT.

The V call is TRBV5-1, the J call TRBJ1-2; TRBD1 might be the D (6 bases). The CDR3 runs to 16 residues. Germline assignment: CDR1 SGHRS and CDR2 YFSETQ. Trimming took 7 bases from V and 3 from J, leaving 22 bases between them. The CDR3 bases are TGCGCCAGCCGAACGACGACAGGAGTAAACCACTATGGCTACACCTTC. Amino acids: CASRTTTGVNHYGYTF.

The V gene is TRBV5-1, the J gene TRBJ2-5, with 11 bases that match TRBD1. Looked up from germline, CDR1 is SGHRS and CDR2 is YFSETQ. V was clipped by 2 bases and J by 4 bases; unmatched bases: 7. This CDR3 is built from 16 residues. In DNA form, the CDR3 reads TGCGCCAGCAGCTTTTTGGACAGGGGGCTGCGAGAGACCCAGTACTTC. Encoded protein: CASSFLDRGLRETQYF. The full variable domain, with the rest looked up from reference TRBV5-1 and TRBJ2-5, is KAGVTQTPRYLIKTRGQQVTLSCSPISGHRSVSWYQQTPGQGLQFLFEYFSETQRNKGNFPGRFSGRQFSNSRSEMNVSTLELGDSALYLCASSFLDRGLRETQYFGPGTRLLVL.

The rearrangement joins TRBV7-3 to TRBJ2-1; 8 bases map to TRBD2. Germline CDR1 reads SGHTA; CDR2 reads FQGTGA. V shed 5 bases, J shed 5 bases, and the junction held 8 bases outside the gene matches. The CDR3 length is 15 residues. The CDR3 sequence is CASSPKRGTDNEQFF. The CDR3 DNA reads TGTGCCAGCAGCCCAAAGCGGGGGACTGACAATGAGCAGTTCTTC.